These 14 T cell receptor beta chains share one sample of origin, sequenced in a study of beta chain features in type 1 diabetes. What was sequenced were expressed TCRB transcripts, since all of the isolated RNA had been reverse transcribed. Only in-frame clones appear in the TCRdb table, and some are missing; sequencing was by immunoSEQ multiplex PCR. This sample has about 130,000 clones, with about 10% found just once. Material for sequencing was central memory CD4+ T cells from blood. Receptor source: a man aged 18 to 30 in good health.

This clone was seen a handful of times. In DNA, the CDR3 is TGTGCCAGTAGCGACAGGGGATTGGATGAAAAACTGTTTTTT. Its translation is CASSDRGLDEKLFF. The J gene is TRBJ1-4, the V gene TRBV19; 8 nucleotides align to TRBD1. This CDR3 region has 14 residues. Unmatched junction bases numbered 6, after V lost 6 bases and J lost 6 bases. Germline-derived CDR1 and CDR2 are LNHDA and SQIVND (reference sequence).

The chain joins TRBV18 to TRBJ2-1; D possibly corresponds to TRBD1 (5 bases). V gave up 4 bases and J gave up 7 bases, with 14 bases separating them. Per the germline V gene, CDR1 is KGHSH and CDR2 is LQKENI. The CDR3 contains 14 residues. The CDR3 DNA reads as TGTGCCAGCTCACTAATCCCCGACAGAAATGAGCAGTTCTTC. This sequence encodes CASSLIPDRNEQFF.

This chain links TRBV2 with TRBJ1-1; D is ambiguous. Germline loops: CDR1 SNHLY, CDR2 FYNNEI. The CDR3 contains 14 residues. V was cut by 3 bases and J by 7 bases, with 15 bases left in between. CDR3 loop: CASSDRRQKNEAFF. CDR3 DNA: TGTGCCAGCAGTGATCGGCGGCAGAAAAATGAAGCTTTCTTT.

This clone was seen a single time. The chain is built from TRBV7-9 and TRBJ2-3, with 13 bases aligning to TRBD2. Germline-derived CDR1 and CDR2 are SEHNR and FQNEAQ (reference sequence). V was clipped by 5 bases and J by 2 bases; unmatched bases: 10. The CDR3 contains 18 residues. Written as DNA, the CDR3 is TGTGCCAGCAGCACCAGACTAGCGGGGGGCTTACCCACAGATACGCAGTATTTT. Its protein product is CASSTRLAGGLPTDTQYF. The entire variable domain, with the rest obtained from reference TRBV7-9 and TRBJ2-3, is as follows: DTGVSQNPRHKITKRGQNVTFRCDPISEHNRLYWYRQTLGQGPEFLTYFQNEAQLEKSRLLSDRFSAERPKGSFSTLEIQRTEQGDSAMYLCASSTRLAGGLPTDTQYFGPGTRLTVL.

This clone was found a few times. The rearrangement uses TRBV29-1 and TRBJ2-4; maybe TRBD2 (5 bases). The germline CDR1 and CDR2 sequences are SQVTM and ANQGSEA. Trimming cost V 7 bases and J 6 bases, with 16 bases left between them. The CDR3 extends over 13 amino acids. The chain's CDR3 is CSAELGHRNIQYF. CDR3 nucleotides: TGCAGCGCAGAACTAGGGCACAGAAACATTCAGTACTTC.

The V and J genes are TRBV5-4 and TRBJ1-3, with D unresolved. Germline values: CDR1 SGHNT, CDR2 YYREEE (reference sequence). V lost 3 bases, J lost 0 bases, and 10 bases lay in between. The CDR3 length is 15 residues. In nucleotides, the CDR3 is TGTGCCAGCAGCTCCGACTTGACCTCTGGAAACACCATATATTTT. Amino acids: CASSSDLTSGNTIYF.

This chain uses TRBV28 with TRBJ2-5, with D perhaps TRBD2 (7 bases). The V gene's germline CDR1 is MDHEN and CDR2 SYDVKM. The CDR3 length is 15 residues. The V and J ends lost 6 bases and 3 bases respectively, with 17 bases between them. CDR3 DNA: TGTGCCAGCAGCACCGGGGGCGCGGGGGAAGAGACCCAGTACTTC. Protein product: CASSTGGAGEETQYF.

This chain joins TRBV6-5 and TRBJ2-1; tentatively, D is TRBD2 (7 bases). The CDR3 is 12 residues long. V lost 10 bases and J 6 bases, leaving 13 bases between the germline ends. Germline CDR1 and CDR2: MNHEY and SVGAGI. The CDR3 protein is CATGGQGNEQFF. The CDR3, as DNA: TGTGCCACCGGGGGGCAGGGCAATGAGCAGTTCTTC.

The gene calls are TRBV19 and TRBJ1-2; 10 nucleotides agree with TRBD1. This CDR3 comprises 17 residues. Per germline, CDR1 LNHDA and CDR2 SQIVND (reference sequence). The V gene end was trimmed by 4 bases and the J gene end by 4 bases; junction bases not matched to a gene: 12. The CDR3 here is CASSRLSRDRGLYGYTF. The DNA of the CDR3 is TGTGCCAGTAGTAGACTATCCCGGGACAGGGGACTCTATGGCTACACCTTC.

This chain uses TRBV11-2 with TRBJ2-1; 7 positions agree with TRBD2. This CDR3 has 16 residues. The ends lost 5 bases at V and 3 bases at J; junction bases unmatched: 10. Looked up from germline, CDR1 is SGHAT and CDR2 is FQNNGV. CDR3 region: CASSDLLADHYNEQFF. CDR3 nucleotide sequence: TGTGCCAGCAGCGACCTCCTAGCGGATCACTACAATGAGCAGTTCTTC.

CDR3 sequence (DNA): TGTGCCAGCAGCGTAGGGGGAGGTGGCACCATATATTTT. This encodes CASSVGGGGTIYF. V gene TRBV9 combines with J gene TRBJ1-3; D is undetermined. The CDR3 has 13 residues. Trimming cost V 0 bases and J 9 bases, with 10 bases left between them. The V gene's germline CDR1 is SGDLS and CDR2 YYNGEE.

CDR3 sequence: CASMPEITKPFYEQYF. DNA for the CDR3: TGTGCCAGCATGCCGGAGATAACCAAACCCTTCTACGAGCAGTACTTC. The genes are TRBV2 and TRBJ2-7; D is undetermined. The CDR3 extends over 16 amino acids. CDR1 and CDR2 (germline): SNHLY, FYNNEI. The V end lost 7 bases, the J end lost 3 bases, and 22 bases lay between the germline ends.

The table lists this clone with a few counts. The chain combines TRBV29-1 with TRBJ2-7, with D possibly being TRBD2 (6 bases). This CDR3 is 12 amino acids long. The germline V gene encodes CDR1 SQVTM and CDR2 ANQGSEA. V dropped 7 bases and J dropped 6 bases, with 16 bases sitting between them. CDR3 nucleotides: TGCAGCGCCCTCCGGGACTTTGGCGAGCAGTACTTC. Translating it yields CSALRDFGEQYF.

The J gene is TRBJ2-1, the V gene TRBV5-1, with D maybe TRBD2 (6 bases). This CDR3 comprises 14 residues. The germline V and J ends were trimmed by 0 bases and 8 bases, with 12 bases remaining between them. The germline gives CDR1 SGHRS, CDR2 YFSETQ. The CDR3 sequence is CASSLVPGGYEQFF. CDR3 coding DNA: TGCGCCAGCAGCTTGGTCCCCGGGGGTTATGAGCAGTTCTTC.